The 11 T cell receptor beta chains reported below all come from one sample, sequenced in a study of beta chain features in type 1 diabetes. Broader study findings: For Type 1 diabetes patients, all four CD4+ subsets carried TCRB CDR3s that were moderately but significantly shorter.

The antigens these receptors bind are not known. The sequenced template was cDNA made from the entire isolated RNA. TCRdb's table, derived via immunoSEQ multiplex PCR, lists solely in-frame clones and lacks some. The sample lists around 70,000 clones; 45% to 50% were seen once. Sequencing was done on a sample of central memory CD4+ T cells from blood. All receptors come from a young man with type 1 diabetes.

This chain uses TRBV19 with TRBJ1-2, with 9 nucleotides matching TRBD1. Trimming at V came to 4 bases and at J to 0 bases, leaving 12 bases not matched to a gene. In germline, CDR1 is LNHDA, CDR2 SQIVND (reference sequence). CDR3 length: 18 residues. The CDR3 is CASSRFGTGPRANYGYTF. The CDR3 bases are TGTGCCAGTAGTAGGTTCGGGACAGGGCCCCGAGCTAACTATGGCTACACCTTC.

The chain is built from TRBV6-5 and TRBJ2-7; a weak D match, TRBD2 (5 bases). Germline lookup yields CDR1 MNHEY and CDR2 SVGAGI. The CDR3 length is 15 residues. V lost 0 bases and J 5 bases, leaving 14 bases between the germline ends. Here the CDR3 reads CASSYSIGRGHEQYF. CDR3 in DNA: TGTGCCAGCAGTTACTCGATTGGGAGAGGGCACGAGCAGTACTTC.

This sequence joins TRBV25-1 and TRBJ2-1, with 7 bases lining up with TRBD2. V was clipped by 6 bases and J by 0 bases; unmatched bases: 8. Per the germline V gene, CDR1 is MGHDK and CDR2 is SYGVNS. CDR3 length: 16 amino acids. The CDR3 DNA follows: TGTGCCAGCAGAAGTTCGGGCGGGAGCTCCTACAATGAGCAGTTCTTC. Protein sequence: CASRSSGGSSYNEQFF.

The chain employs TRBV5-1 and TRBJ2-2; a weak D match, TRBD2 (6 bases). Germline lookup yields CDR1 SGHRS and CDR2 YFSETQ. The CDR3 is made up of 16 amino acids. The germline V and J ends were trimmed by 0 bases and 4 bases, with 13 bases remaining between them. The CDR3 region is CASSLGLFGGTGELFF. CDR3 sequence (DNA): TGCGCCAGCAGCTTGGGACTTTTCGGGGGCACCGGGGAGCTGTTTTTT.

This clone was seen a handful of times. The DNA of the CDR3 is TGCGCCAGCAGCTTATTAGCGGGAGTCAACAATGAGCAGTTCTTC. This gives the protein CASSLLAGVNNEQFF. The rearrangement joins TRBV5-1 to TRBJ2-1; TRBD2 matches 9 bases. Per germline, CDR1 SGHRS and CDR2 YFSETQ. The length of the CDR3 is 15 residues. Trimming removed 2 bases from V and 5 bases from J; junction bases left unmatched: 5.

This clone was picked up a small number of times. The V call is TRBV29-1, the J call TRBJ2-5, with D maybe TRBD1 (5 bases). The ends were cut back, 8 bases at V and 1 base at J, with 17 bases in the middle. This CDR3 is 14 amino acids long. The germline CDR1 and CDR2 sequences are SQVTM and ANQGSEA. CDR3 in DNA: TGCAGCTTCTCAGGGTCGGGCCTCCAAGAGACCCAGTACTTC. Its translation: CSFSGSGLQETQYF.

This clone has just a few counts. The chain recombines TRBV5-1 with TRBJ2-2; 10 bases match TRBD1. The CDR3 runs to 19 residues. The ends lost 0 bases at V and 1 base at J; junction bases unmatched: 9. Germline values: CDR1 SGHRS, CDR2 YFSETQ. The CDR3 sequence is CASSLDTFGQGGNTGELFF. CDR3 nucleotides: TGCGCCAGCAGCTTGGATACTTTCGGACAGGGGGGGAACACCGGGGAGCTGTTTTTT.

The chain uses TRBV2 and TRBJ2-6; D is perhaps TRBD2 (6 bases). Germline CDR1 reads SNHLY; CDR2 reads FYNNEI. Trimming took off 7 bases at V and 2 bases at J, with 9 bases between the two ends. The CDR3 has 14 amino acids. DNA of the CDR3: TGTGCCAGCAACGAGCGGGCTGGGGCCAACGTCCTGACTTTC. Its protein is CASNERAGANVLTF. The entire variable domain, with the rest obtained from reference TRBV2 and TRBJ2-6, is as follows: EPEVTQTPSHQVTQMGQEVILRCVPISNHLYFYWYRQILGQKVEFLVSFYNNEISEKSEIFDDQFSVERPDGSNFTLKIRSTKLEDSAMYFCASNERAGANVLTFGAGSRLTVL.

Concerning this clone itself: Distinct nucleotide sequences in the sample also encode this CDR3. The gene calls are TRBV4-1 and TRBJ2-7; weak D call: TRBD1 (5 bases). The V and J ends lost 6 bases and 4 bases respectively, with 7 bases between them. CDR1 MGHRA and CDR2 YSYEKL come from the germline V gene. The CDR3 has 11 residues. CDR3 sequence: CASSPGYEQYF. CDR3 nucleotides: TGCGCCAGCAGTCCAGGGTACGAGCAGTACTTC.

The chain combines TRBV20-1 with TRBJ1-2, with unresolved D. The CDR3 runs to 11 residues. The V end lost 6 bases, the J end lost 6 bases, and 11 bases lay between the germline ends. Germline assignment: CDR1 DFQATT and CDR2 SNEGSKA (reference sequence). The DNA for the CDR3 is TGCAGTGCCGACTACGGGGATGGCTACACCTTC. Residues: CSADYGDGYTF.

V gene TRBV2 combines with J gene TRBJ2-2; no clear D gene. The germline V gene encodes CDR1 SNHLY and CDR2 FYNNEI. V was trimmed by 6 bases and J by 2 bases, leaving 7 bases between them. CDR3 size: 13 residues. The CDR3 spells CASRYRNTGELFF. The DNA of the CDR3 is TGTGCCAGCAGGTACAGAAACACCGGGGAGCTGTTTTTT.